Below are 30 T cell receptor beta chains sequenced from a single sample in a study of T cells in narcolepsy. Measured with immunoSEQ multiplex PCR; TCRdb has only the in-frame clones, and not every one. This sample yields fewer than 25,000 clones, of which around 81% are seen a single time; about 4% belongs to the top ten. The source material was memory (CD45RA-) CD4+ T cells from blood. The receptors were sampled from a human donor in good health.

This sequence joins TRBV21-1 and TRBJ2-5. TRBV21-1 is classified as a pseudogene. The CDR3 is made up of 15 amino acids. CDR3 DNA sequence: TGTGCCAGCAGCACGGGGCCGGGACCTAAAGAGACCCAGTACTTC. Protein sequence: CASSTGPGPKETQYF.

This clone was detected a few times. The chain recombines TRBV10-3 with TRBJ2-3; 9 bases map to TRBD2. V lost 6 bases and J lost 1; bases outside the gene matches: 2. The CDR3 loop spans 14 amino acids. Germline V gene data show CDR1 as ENHRY and CDR2 as SYGVKD. Written as DNA, the CDR3 is TGTGCCATCAGGCGGGGGGGCGGCACAGATACGCAGTATTTT. This encodes CAIRRGGGTDTQYF.

V is TRBV6-5 and J is TRBJ1-5; 7 bases are shared with TRBD1. Trimming at V came to 5 bases and at J to 7 bases, leaving 8 bases not matched to a gene. Germline V gene data show CDR1 as MNHEY and CDR2 as SVGAGI. The CDR3 has 14 residues. The CDR3 sequence is CASSETEGAQPQHF. In DNA, the CDR3 is TGTGCCAGCAGTGAAACTGAGGGGGCCCAGCCCCAGCATTTT.

The CDR3 spells CASSRDSYEQYF. CDR3 coding DNA: TGTGCCAGCAGCAGGGACAGCTACGAGCAGTACTTC. The gene calls are TRBV5-4 and TRBJ2-7, with 7 bases aligning to TRBD1. The J segment lost 3 bases and the V segment lost 4 bases, leaving 1 base of the junction unmatched. Germline V gives CDR1 SGHNT, CDR2 YYREEE (reference sequence). CDR3 length equals 12 residues.

V and J are TRBV5-6 and TRBJ1-3; 7 nucleotides agree with TRBD1. After removal of 0 bases from V and 2 bases from J, the junction contained 5 bases not matched to a gene. This CDR3 has 16 residues. The germline gives CDR1 SGHDT, CDR2 YYEEEE. The CDR3 reads CASSLARGLAGNTIYF. CDR3 DNA sequence: TGTGCCAGCAGCTTGGCGAGGGGGCTAGCTGGAAACACCATATATTTT.

The gene calls are TRBV11-2 and TRBJ1-3, with D tentatively TRBD1 (6 bases). The germline gives CDR1 SGHAT, CDR2 FQNNGV. This CDR3 is built from 12 residues. The ends were cut back, 9 bases at V and 4 bases at J, with 10 bases in the middle. The CDR3 nucleotides read TGTGCCAGTTGGGGGCTAGGAAACACCATATATTTT. Protein: CASWGLGNTIYF.

The rearrangement joins TRBV7-9 to TRBJ1-4, with D perhaps TRBD1 (5 bases). CDR3 length: 15 residues. V was pared by 2 bases and J by 8 bases, with 15 bases between. The germline V gene encodes CDR1 SEHNR and CDR2 FQNEAQ (reference sequence). Here the CDR3 reads CASSLRGAAEEKLFF. CDR3 nucleotides: TGTGCCAGCAGCTTAAGGGGAGCGGCGGAGGAAAAACTGTTTTTT.

V usage is TRBV5-6 and J usage is TRBJ2-7, with D perhaps assigned TRBD1 or TRBD2 (6 bases each). The CDR3 extends over 15 amino acids. With 6 bases removed from V and 2 bases from J, the gap between germline ends came to 18 bases. Per germline, CDR1 SGHDT and CDR2 YYEEEE. CDR3 protein: CASNSGGRRAYEQYF. The DNA for the CDR3 is TGTGCCAGCAACTCCGGGGGCCGACGGGCCTACGAGCAGTACTTC. Full variable domain (rest looked up from reference TRBV5-6 and TRBJ2-7): DAGVTQSPTHLIKTRGQQVTLRCSPKSGHDTVSWYQQALGQGPQFIFQYYEEEERQRGNFPDRFSGHQFPNYSSELNVNALLLGDSALYLCASNSGGRRAYEQYFGPGTRLTVT.

Concerning this clone: Sequence at one end of the junction differs from germline and may be a read error. The gene calls are TRBV5-6 and TRBJ1-5; no reliable D call. The CDR3 has 17 residues. Germline V gene data show CDR1 as SGHDT and CDR2 as YYEEEE. The CDR3 protein is CASSLGLAPIGKQPQHF. The CDR3 DNA reads TGTGCCAGCAGCTTGGGTCTCGCCCCGATTGGCAAACAGCCCCAGCATTTT.

This clone was counted a few times. This rearrangement joins TRBV5-1 to TRBJ1-1, with TRBD1 matching 7 bases. Germline V gene sequence: CDR1 SGHRS, CDR2 YFSETQ. J lost 2 bases, V lost 4 bases, and 5 bases had no gene match. The CDR3 extends over 14 amino acids. The CDR3 DNA reads TGCGCCAGCAGCGTGGGACAGCTAAACACTGAAGCTTTCTTT. Translated, it gives CASSVGQLNTEAFF.

The chain joins TRBV9 to TRBJ2-2; the match to TRBD2 covers 8 bases. The germline gives CDR1 SGDLS, CDR2 YYNGEE. CDR3 length: 15 amino acids. V was pared by 0 bases and J by 6 bases, with 4 bases of the junction left unmatched. As DNA, the CDR3 is TGTGCCAGCAGCGTAGTTCCGGGGGGGTCCGGGGAGCTGTTTTTT. This translates into CASSVVPGGSGELFF.

The chain joins TRBV4-3 to TRBJ2-7; tentatively, D is TRBD1 (6 bases). This CDR3 is 15 amino acids long. Trimming cost V 4 bases and J 1 base, with 14 bases left between them. Germline lookup yields CDR1 LGHNA and CDR2 YSLEER. CDR3 region: CASSLQQGSSYEQYF. The CDR3 DNA sequence: TGCGCCAGCAGCCTTCAACAGGGAAGTTCCTACGAGCAGTACTTC.

The V and J genes are TRBV9 and TRBJ2-3; 9 bases match TRBD2. Germline CDR1 SGDLS, CDR2 YYNGEE. The CDR3 has 15 residues. V was clipped by 4 bases and J by 5 bases; unmatched bases: 8. CDR3: CASSINSGGIDTQYF. In DNA form, the CDR3 reads TGTGCCAGCAGCATTAATAGCGGGGGCATAGATACGCAGTATTTT. Combining the CDR3 with reference TRBV9 and TRBJ2-3 gives the whole variable domain DSGVTQTPKHLITATGQRVTLRCSPRSGDLSVYWYQQSLDQGLQFLIQYYNGEERAKGNILERFSAQQFPDLHSELNLSSLELGDSALYFCASSINSGGIDTQYFGPGTRLTVL.

V gene TRBV6-5 combines with J gene TRBJ2-7; possibly TRBD1 for D (5 bases). The ends were cut back, 4 bases at V and 7 bases at J, with 14 bases in the middle. Germline V CDR1 and CDR2: MNHEY, SVGAGI. The CDR3 totals 13 residues. This chain's CDR3 is CASSWGPRREQYF. DNA of the CDR3: TGTGCCAGCAGTTGGGGCCCTCGACGGGAGCAGTACTTC.

The chain carries TRBV9 and TRBJ1-3; TRBD1 might be the D (6 bases). CDR3 length: 15 amino acids. Germline V lookup: CDR1 SGDLS, CDR2 YYNGEE. V was pared by 0 bases and J by 3 bases, with 10 bases between. The CDR3 nucleotides read TGTGCCAGCAGCGTAGATGGGGGGCATGGAAACACCATATATTTT. Protein sequence: CASSVDGGHGNTIYF.

The chain couples TRBV18 to TRBJ2-2, with D uncertain. Germline loops: CDR1 KGHSH, CDR2 LQKENI. V dropped 4 bases and J dropped 4 bases, with 10 bases sitting between them. The CDR3 sequence is 14 residues long. CDR3 region: CASSRVRSTGELFF. The CDR3 bases are TGTGCCAGCTCACGGGTCAGATCCACCGGGGAGCTGTTTTTT.

In this sample, this clone turned up once. This CDR3 is CSGRQTNTEAFF. In DNA form, the CDR3 reads TGCAGCGGCAGACAGACGAACACTGAAGCTTTCTTT. The V and J genes are TRBV29-1 and TRBJ1-1, with D tentatively TRBD1 (5 bases). The germline V gene encodes CDR1 SQVTM and CDR2 ANQGSEA. CDR3 length: 12 amino acids. V dropped 7 bases and J dropped 1 base, with 10 bases sitting between them.

This clone turned up a few times. The CDR3, as DNA: TGTGCCAGCATGGGACGGATAAGTGAAGCTTTCTTT. Amino acids: CASMGRISEAFF. The chain uses TRBV2 and TRBJ1-1; maybe TRBD1 (5 bases). CDR1 is SNHLY, CDR2 FYNNEI, per germline. Trimming left V 7 bases short and J 7 bases short, with 13 bases between. The CDR3 consists of 12 residues.

The CDR3 spells CASSAPGHPKGNIQYF. The CDR3 nucleotides are TGTGCCAGCAGCGCACCGGGACATCCTAAGGGAAACATTCAGTACTTC. The chain combines TRBV7-8 with TRBJ2-4; possible D gene TRBD1, 6 bases. The CDR3 length is 16 residues. The ends were cut back, 5 bases at V and 6 bases at J, with 20 bases in the middle. Germline V gene lookup returns CDR1 SGHVS and CDR2 FQNEAQ. Combining the CDR3 with reference TRBV7-8 and TRBJ2-4 gives the whole variable domain GAGVSQSPRYKVAKRGQDVALRCDPISGHVSLFWYQQALGQGPEFLTYFQNEAQLDKSGLPSDRFFAERPEGSVSTLKIQRTQQEDSAVYLCASSAPGHPKGNIQYFGAGTRLSVL.

This clone has more than one count but fewer than ten. The V gene is TRBV2, the J gene TRBJ1-1; D is unresolved. This CDR3 spans 13 amino acids. Germline V gene lookup returns CDR1 SNHLY and CDR2 FYNNEI. V lost 6 bases and J lost 0, with 8 bases in between. In nucleotides, the CDR3 is TGTGCCAGCAGAGAGCGATTGAACACTGAAGCTTTCTTT. This sequence encodes CASRERLNTEAFF.

This clone appeared a single time. V is TRBV5-8 and J is TRBJ1-1; D is possibly TRBD1 (6 bases). This CDR3 is 16 amino acids long. Trimming cost V 4 bases and J 4 bases, with 20 bases left between them. Germline CDR1 is SGHTS and CDR2 is YDEGEE. CDR3 in amino acids: CASSHFTGGLSTEAFF. The CDR3, as DNA: TGTGCCAGCAGCCACTTTACCGGGGGCTTGAGCACTGAAGCTTTCTTT. Supplemented by reference TRBV5-8 and TRBJ1-1, the full variable domain reads EAGVTQSPTHLIKTRGQQATLRCSPISGHTSVYWYQQALGLGLQFLLWYDEGEERNRGNFPPRFSGRQFPNYSSELNVNALELEDSALYLCASSHFTGGLSTEAFFGQGTRLTVV.

The J gene is TRBJ1-3, the V gene TRBV6-1; 7 bases are shared with TRBD1. The V and J ends lost 4 bases and 8 bases, in that order; junction bases with no gene match: 11. This CDR3 contains 15 residues. Germline CDR1 reads MNHNS; CDR2 reads SASEGT. The CDR3 sequence is CASSGQGVSGDTIYF. The CDR3 DNA reads as TGTGCCAGCAGTGGACAGGGAGTGTCAGGAGACACCATATATTTT.

This clone was picked up a small number of times. The CDR3, as DNA: TGTGCCACCAGCAGAGACCCGGGCGAAAAACTGTTTTTT. It codes for CATSRDPGEKLFF. The chain couples TRBV15 to TRBJ1-4; D gene uncertain. The CDR3 consists of 13 residues. The germline gives CDR1 LNHNV, CDR2 YYDKDF (reference sequence). With 0 bases removed from V and 8 bases from J, the gap between germline ends came to 7 bases.

V usage is TRBV15 and J usage is TRBJ2-7; TRBD1 agrees at 7 bases. V gave up 4 bases and J gave up 1 base; unmatched junction bases: 4. The CDR3 consists of 14 residues. Germline values: CDR1 LNHNV, CDR2 YYDKDF (reference sequence). The CDR3, as DNA: TGTGCCACCAGCATGATCAGGGGGTCCTACGAGCAGTACTTC. Amino acid sequence: CATSMIRGSYEQYF. Filled out from reference TRBV15 and TRBJ2-7, the complete variable domain reads DAMVIQNPRYQVTQFGKPVTLSCSQTLNHNVMYWYQQKSSQAPKLLFHYYDKDFNNEADTPDNFQSRRPNTSFCFLDIRSPGLGDTAMYLCATSMIRGSYEQYFGPGTRLTVT.

A word on this clone: Other DNA sequences of this sample code for an identical CDR3. The chain is built from TRBV6-5 and TRBJ1-6; TRBD1 is a possible D gene (5 bases). V was pared by 3 bases and J by 9 bases, with 12 bases between. Germline V gene data show CDR1 as MNHEY and CDR2 as SVGAGI. The CDR3 sequence is 14 residues long. DNA for the CDR3: TGTGCCAGCAGTTATCGTGGGGCTGGTTCACCCCTCCACTTT. It specifies CASSYRGAGSPLHF.

By share, this clone counts as medium-sized. V is TRBV4-3 and J is TRBJ1-2; D unclear. CDR1 LGHNA and CDR2 YSLEER come from the germline V gene. There are 16 residues in the CDR3. V shed 0 bases and J shed 8 bases, with 19 bases lying between them. The CDR3 nucleotides read TGCGCCAGCAGCCAAGAAGTTCAGCCCGGGCCGGGGGGCTACACCTTC. This translates into CASSQEVQPGPGGYTF.

The rearrangement links TRBV2 to TRBJ2-1, with a tentative D call TRBD1 (6 bases). This CDR3 has 14 amino acids. With 7 bases removed from V and 4 bases from J, the gap between germline ends came to 14 bases. Germline CDR1 reads SNHLY; CDR2 reads FYNNEI. As DNA, the CDR3 is TGTGCCAGCAATAGGGAACAGGGTTACAATGAGCAGTTCTTC. It translates to CASNREQGYNEQFF.

This chain uses TRBV5-1 with TRBJ2-1; D is possibly TRBD2 (7 bases). This CDR3 has 17 residues. Germline V gives CDR1 SGHRS, CDR2 YFSETQ. V dropped 2 bases and J dropped 8 bases, with 23 bases sitting between them. The CDR3 here is CASSFMGGLSVYDEQFF. The DNA for the CDR3 is TGCGCCAGCAGCTTTATGGGGGGGCTTAGCGTGTACGATGAGCAGTTCTTC. The full variable domain, completed using reference TRBV5-1 and TRBJ2-1, is KAGVTQTPRYLIKTRGQQVTLSCSPISGHRSVSWYQQTPGQGLQFLFEYFSETQRNKGNFPGRFSGRQFSNSRSEMNVSTLELGDSALYLCASSFMGGLSVYDEQFFGPGTRLTVL.

The rearrangement uses TRBV5-4 and TRBJ1-1; D is possibly TRBD1 (5 bases). V was cut by 2 bases and J by 4 bases, with 15 bases left in between. Germline CDR1 and CDR2: SGHNT and YYREEE (reference sequence). The CDR3 is 15 amino acids. The CDR3 bases are TGTGCCAGCAGCTTTCGGGCAGGGAGAGGCACTGAAGCTTTCTTT. This translates into CASSFRAGRGTEAFF.

In this sample, this clone turned up once. V usage is TRBV11-2 and J usage is TRBJ2-1, with TRBD2 matching over 9 bases. The CDR3 runs to 15 residues. V shed 3 bases, J shed 4 bases, and the junction held 4 bases outside the gene matches. Germline lookup yields CDR1 SGHAT and CDR2 FQNNGV. The CDR3 sequence is CASSFATSGYNEQFF. The CDR3 nucleotides read TGTGCCAGCAGCTTCGCGACTAGCGGATACAATGAGCAGTTCTTC.